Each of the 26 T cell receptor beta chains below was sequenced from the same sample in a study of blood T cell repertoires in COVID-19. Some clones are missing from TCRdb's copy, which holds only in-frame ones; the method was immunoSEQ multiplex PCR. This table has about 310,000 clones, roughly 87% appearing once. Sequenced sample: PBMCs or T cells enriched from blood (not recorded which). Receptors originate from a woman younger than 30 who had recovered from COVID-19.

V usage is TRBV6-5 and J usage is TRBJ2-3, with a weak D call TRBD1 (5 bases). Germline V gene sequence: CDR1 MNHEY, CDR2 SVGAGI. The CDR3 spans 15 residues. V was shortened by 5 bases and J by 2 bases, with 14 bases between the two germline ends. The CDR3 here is CASSIQDTITDTQYF. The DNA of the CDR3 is TGTGCCAGCAGTATACAGGACACGATCACAGATACGCAGTATTTT.

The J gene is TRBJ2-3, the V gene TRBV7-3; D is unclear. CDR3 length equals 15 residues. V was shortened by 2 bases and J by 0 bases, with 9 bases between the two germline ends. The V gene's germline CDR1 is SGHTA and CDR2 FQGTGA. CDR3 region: CASSLSGPSTDTQYF. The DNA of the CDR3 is TGTGCCAGCAGCTTATCTGGGCCTAGCACAGATACGCAGTATTTT.

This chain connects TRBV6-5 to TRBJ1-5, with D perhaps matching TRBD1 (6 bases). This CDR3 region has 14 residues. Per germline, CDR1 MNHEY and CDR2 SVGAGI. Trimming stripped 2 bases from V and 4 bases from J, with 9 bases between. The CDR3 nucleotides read TGTGCCAGCAGTTACGGCAGGGGAAATCAGCCCCAGCATTTT. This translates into CASSYGRGNQPQHF.

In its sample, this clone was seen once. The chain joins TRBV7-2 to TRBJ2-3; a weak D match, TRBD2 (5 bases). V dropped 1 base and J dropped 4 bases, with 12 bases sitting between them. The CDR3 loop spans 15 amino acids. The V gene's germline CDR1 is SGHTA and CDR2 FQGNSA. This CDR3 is CASSLGTPDADTQYF. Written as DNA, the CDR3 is TGTGCCAGCAGCTTAGGGACTCCGGACGCAGATACGCAGTATTTT. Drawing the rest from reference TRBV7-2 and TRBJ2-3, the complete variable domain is GAGVSQSPSNKVTEKGKDVELRCDPISGHTALYWYRQSLGQGLEFLIYFQGNSAPDKSGLPSDRFSAERTGGSVSTLTIQRTQQEDSAVYLCASSLGTPDADTQYFGPGTRLTVL.

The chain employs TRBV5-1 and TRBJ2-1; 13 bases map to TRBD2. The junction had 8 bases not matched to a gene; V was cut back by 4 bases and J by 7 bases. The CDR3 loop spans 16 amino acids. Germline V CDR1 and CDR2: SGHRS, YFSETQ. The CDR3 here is CASSTRLAGGQNEQFF. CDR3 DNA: TGCGCCAGCAGCACGAGACTAGCGGGAGGTCAAAATGAGCAGTTCTTC.

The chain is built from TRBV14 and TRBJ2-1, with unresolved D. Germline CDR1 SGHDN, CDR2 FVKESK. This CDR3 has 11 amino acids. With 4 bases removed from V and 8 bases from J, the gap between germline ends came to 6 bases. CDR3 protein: CASSPPDEQFF. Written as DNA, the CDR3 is TGTGCCAGCAGCCCGCCGGATGAGCAGTTCTTC. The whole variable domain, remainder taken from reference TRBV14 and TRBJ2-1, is EAGVTQFPSHSVIEKGQTVTLRCDPISGHDNLYWYRRVMGKEIKFLLHFVKESKQDESGMPNNRFLAERTGGTYSTLKVQPAELEDSGVYFCASSPPDEQFFGPGTRLTVL.

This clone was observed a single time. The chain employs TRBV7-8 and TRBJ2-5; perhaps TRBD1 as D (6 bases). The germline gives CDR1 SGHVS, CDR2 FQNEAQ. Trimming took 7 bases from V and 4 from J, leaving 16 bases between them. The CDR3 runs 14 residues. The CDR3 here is CASNQQGLTETQYF. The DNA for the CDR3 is TGTGCCAGCAACCAACAGGGATTGACAGAGACCCAGTACTTC.

CDR3 coding DNA: TGTGCCAGCAGTCTCTTACAGGGGGATGGCAATCAGCCCCAGCATTTT. Amino acid sequence: CASSLLQGDGNQPQHF. The rearrangement joins TRBV2 to TRBJ1-5, with 8 bases lining up with TRBD1. Losses at the gene ends were 5 bases for V and 2 bases for J; bases not matched to a gene: 8. Germline V gene data show CDR1 as SNHLY and CDR2 as FYNNEI. The CDR3 extends over 16 amino acids.

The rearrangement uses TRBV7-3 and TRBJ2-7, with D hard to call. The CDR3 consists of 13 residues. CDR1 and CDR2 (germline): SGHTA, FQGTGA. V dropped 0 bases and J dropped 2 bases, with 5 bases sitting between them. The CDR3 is CASSLTATYEQYF. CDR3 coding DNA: TGTGCCAGCAGCTTAACCGCGACCTACGAGCAGTACTTC.

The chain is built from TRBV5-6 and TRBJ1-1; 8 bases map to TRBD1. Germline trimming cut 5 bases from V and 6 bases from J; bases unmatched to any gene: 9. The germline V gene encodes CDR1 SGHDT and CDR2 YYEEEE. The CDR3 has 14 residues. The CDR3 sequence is CASSRQGASPEAFF. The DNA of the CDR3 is TGTGCCAGCAGTCGTCAGGGGGCTAGTCCTGAAGCTTTCTTT.

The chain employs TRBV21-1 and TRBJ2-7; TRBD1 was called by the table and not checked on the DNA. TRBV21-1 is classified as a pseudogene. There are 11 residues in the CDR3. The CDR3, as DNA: TGTGCCAGCAGTCCATCAATGGAGCAGTACTTC. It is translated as CASSPSMEQYF.

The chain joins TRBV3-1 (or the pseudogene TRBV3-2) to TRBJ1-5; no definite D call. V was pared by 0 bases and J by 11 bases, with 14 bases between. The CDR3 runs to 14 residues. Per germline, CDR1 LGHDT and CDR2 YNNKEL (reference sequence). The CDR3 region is CASSQDHGGRAQHF. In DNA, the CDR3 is TGTGCCAGCAGCCAAGATCACGGAGGAAGAGCCCAGCATTTT.

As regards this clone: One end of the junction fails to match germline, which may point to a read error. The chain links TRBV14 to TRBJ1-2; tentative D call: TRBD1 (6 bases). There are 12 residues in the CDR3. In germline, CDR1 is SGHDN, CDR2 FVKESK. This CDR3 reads CASSQVPPGADF. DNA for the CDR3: TGTGCCAGCAGCCAAGTCCCCCCAGGGGCGGACTTC.

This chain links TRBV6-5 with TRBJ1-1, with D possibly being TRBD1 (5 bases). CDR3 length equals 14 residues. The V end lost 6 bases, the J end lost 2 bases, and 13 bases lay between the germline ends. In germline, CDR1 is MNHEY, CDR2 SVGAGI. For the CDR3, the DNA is TGTGCCAGCAGACTGACAGCTAGAAACACTGAAGCTTTCTTT. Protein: CASRLTARNTEAFF.

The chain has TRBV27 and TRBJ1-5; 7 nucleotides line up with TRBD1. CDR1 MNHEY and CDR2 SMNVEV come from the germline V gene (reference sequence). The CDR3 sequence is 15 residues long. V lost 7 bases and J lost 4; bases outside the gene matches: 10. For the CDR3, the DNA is TGTGCCAGCAAGCTAGGGACAGAGGGGAATCAGCCCCAGCATTTT. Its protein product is CASKLGTEGNQPQHF.

The CDR3 region has the DNA TGTGCCAGCAGTGCAACCGCCACTTTCTATGGCTACACCTTC. It specifies CASSATATFYGYTF. The chain has TRBV2 and TRBJ1-2, with D uncertain. V was cut by 4 bases and J by 4 bases, with 13 bases left in between. The CDR3 contains 14 residues. The germline V gene has CDR1 SNHLY and CDR2 FYNNEI.

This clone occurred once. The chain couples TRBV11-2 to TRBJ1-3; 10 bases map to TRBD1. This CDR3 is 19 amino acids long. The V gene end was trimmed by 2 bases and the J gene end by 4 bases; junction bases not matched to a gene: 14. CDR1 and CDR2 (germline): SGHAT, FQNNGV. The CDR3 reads CASSLRGTGAFAGGNTIYF. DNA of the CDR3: TGTGCCAGCAGCTTACGTGGGACAGGGGCCTTCGCGGGGGGAAACACCATATATTTT.

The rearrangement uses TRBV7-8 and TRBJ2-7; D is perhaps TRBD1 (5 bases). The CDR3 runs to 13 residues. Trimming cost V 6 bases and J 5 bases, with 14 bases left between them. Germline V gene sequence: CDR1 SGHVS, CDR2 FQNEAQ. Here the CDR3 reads CASSSTGPNEQYF. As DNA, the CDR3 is TGTGCCAGCAGTTCAACAGGTCCCAACGAGCAGTACTTC.

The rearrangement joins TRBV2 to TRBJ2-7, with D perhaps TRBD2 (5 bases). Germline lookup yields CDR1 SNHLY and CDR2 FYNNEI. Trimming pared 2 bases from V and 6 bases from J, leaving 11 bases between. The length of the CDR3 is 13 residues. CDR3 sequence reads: CASSEPGWGEQYF. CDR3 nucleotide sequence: TGTGCCAGCAGTGAACCGGGGTGGGGCGAGCAGTACTTC.

Here the CDR3 DNA reads TGTGCCAGTAGTATCTCCCCGACAGGCGGCGGCTACACCTTC. Protein product: CASSISPTGGGYTF. The chain couples TRBV19 to TRBJ1-2, with D possibly TRBD1 on 6 matching bases. Germline V lookup: CDR1 LNHDA, CDR2 SQIVND (reference sequence). V gave up 3 bases and J gave up 8 bases, with 16 bases separating them. This CDR3 comprises 14 residues.

This CDR3 reads CASSPPTVRAELFF. CDR3 DNA: TGTGCCAGCAGCCCCCCCACAGTTCGTGCGGAGCTGTTTTTT. The chain employs TRBV3-1 (or the pseudogene TRBV3-2) and TRBJ2-2; no clear D. Trimming removed 4 bases from V and 10 bases from J, with 16 bases in between. CDR3 size: 14 residues. From germline, CDR1 is LGHDT and CDR2 YNNKEL (reference sequence).

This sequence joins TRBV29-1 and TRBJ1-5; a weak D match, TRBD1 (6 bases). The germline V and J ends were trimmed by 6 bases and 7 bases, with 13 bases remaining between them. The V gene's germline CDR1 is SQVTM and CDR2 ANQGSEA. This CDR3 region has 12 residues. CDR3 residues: CSVRGIGQPQHF. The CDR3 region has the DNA TGCAGCGTGAGGGGGATCGGCCAGCCCCAGCATTTT.

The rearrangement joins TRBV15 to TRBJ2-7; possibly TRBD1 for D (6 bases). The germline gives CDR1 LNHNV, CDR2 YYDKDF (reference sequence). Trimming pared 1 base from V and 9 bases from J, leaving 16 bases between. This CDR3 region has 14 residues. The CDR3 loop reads CATSRGDIYEGQYF. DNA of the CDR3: TGTGCCACCAGCAGAGGGGACATCTACGAAGGGCAGTACTTC.

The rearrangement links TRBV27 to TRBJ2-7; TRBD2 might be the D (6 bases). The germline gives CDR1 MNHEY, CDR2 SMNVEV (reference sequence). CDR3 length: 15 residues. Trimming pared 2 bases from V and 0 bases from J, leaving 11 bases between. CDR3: CASSLIGGSSYEQYF. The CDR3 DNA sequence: TGTGCCAGCAGTTTAATTGGGGGGAGCTCCTACGAGCAGTACTTC.

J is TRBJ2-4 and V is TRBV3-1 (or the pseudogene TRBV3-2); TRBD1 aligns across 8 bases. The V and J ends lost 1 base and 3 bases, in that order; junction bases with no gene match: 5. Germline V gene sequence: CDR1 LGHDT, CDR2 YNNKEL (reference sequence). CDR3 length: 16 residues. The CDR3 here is CASSQVRGLDKNIQYF. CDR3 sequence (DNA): TGTGCCAGCAGCCAAGTCAGGGGGCTTGACAAAAACATTCAGTACTTC.

The DNA of the CDR3 is TGTGCCAGCAGTTACCGGGGTCGAGAGACCCAGTACTTC. Its protein product is CASSYRGRETQYF. This sequence joins TRBV6-2 or TRBV6-3 and TRBJ2-5; the D gene is possibly TRBD2 (5 bases). This CDR3 is 13 amino acids long. Germline V gene lookup returns CDR1 MNHEY and CDR2 SVGEGT. Trimming left V 2 bases short and J 4 bases short, with 8 bases between.